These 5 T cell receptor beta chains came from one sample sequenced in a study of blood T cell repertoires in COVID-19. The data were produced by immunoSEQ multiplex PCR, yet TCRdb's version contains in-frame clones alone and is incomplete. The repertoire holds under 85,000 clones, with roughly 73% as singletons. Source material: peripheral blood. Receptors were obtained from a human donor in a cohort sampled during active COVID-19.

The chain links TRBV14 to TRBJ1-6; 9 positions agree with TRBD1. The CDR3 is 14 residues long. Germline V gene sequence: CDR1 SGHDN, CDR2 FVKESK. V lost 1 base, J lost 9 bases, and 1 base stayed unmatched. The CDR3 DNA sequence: TGTGCCAGCAGCCAAGGGGGACAGGGTTCACCCCTCCACTTT. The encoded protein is CASSQGGQGSPLHF.

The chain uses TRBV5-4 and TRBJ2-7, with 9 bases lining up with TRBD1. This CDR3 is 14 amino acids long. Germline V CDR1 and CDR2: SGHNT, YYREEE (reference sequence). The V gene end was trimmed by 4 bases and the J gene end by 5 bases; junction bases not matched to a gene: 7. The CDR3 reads CASSGDRGDHEQYF. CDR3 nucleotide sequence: TGTGCCAGCAGCGGTGACAGGGGGGATCACGAGCAGTACTTC.

This CDR3 is CASSSPDSAETQYF. Written as DNA, the CDR3 is TGTGCCAGCAGCTCCCCCGACAGTGCGGAGACCCAGTACTTC. V usage is TRBV7-6 and J usage is TRBJ2-5; D possibly corresponds to TRBD1 (5 bases). The V end was cut by 4 bases, the J end by 5 bases, with 14 bases between. There are 14 residues in the CDR3. CDR1 and CDR2 (germline): SGHVS, FNYEAQ.

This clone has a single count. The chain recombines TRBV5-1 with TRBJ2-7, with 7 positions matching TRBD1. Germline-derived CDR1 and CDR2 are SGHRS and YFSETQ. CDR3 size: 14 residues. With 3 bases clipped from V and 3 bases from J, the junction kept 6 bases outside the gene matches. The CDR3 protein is CASSYGTVNYEQYF. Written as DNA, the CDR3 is TGCGCCAGCAGCTACGGGACAGTAAACTACGAGCAGTACTTC.

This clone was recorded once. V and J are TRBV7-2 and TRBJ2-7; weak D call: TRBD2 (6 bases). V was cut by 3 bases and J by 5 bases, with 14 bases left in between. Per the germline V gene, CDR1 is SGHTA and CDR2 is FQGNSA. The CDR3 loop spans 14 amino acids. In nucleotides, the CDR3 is TGTGCCAGCAGCTTTTTGGCGGGACGTAACGAGCAGTACTTC. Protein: CASSFLAGRNEQYF.